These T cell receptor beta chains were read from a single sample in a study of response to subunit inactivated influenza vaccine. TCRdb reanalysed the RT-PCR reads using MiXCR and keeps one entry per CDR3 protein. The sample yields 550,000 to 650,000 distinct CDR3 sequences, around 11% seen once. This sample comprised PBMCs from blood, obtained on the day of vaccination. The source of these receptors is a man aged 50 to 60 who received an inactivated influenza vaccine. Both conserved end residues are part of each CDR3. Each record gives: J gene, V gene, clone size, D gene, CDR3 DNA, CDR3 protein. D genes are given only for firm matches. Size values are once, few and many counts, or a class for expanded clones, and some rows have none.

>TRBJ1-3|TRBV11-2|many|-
TGTGCCAGCAGCCGTGAAAGGACTGGAAACACCATATATTTT
CASSRERTGNTIYF
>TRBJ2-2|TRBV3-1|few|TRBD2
TGTGCCAGCAGCCCCTATCGGGACTACCGGAGCACCGGGGAGCTGTTTTTT
CASSPYRDYRSTGELFF
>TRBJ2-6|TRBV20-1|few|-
TGCAGTGCTAGAGATTTGCTACTAGAGAGCGTCCTGACTTTC
CSARDLLLESVLTF
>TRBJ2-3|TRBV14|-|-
TGTGCCAGCAGCGCTCTGACAGATACGCAGTATTTT
CASSALTDTQYF
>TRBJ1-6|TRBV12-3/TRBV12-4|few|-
TGTGCCAGCAGTTTAGCCAGTGGGAATTCACCCCTCCACTTT
CASSLASGNSPLHF
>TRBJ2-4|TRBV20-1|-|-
TGCAGTGCCTCCCTAGAGGGTTCGATTAACGGCATTCAGTACTTC
CSASLEGSINGIQYF
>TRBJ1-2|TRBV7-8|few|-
TGTGCCAGCAGCTTATCGGGCACGAAATCCTATGGCTACACCTTC
CASSLSGTKSYGYTF
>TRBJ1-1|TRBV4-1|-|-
TGCGCCAGCAGCCAAAGACTGGTGGACACTGAAGCTTTCTTT
CASSQRLVDTEAFF
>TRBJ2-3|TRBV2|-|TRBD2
TGTGCCAGCGCAATAGCGGGCGGCACAGATACGCAGTATTTT
CASAIAGGTDTQYF
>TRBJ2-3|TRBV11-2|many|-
TGTGCCAGCAGTATCTTATTGGGGGCAGATACGCAGTATTTT
CASSILLGADTQYF
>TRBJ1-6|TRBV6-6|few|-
TGTGCCAGCAGCCCCAGGAGGGGTTCACCCCTCCACTTT
CASSPRRGSPLHF
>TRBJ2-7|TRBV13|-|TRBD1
TGTGCCAGCTCGAAAAGCAGGGGGTACAAGCAGTACTTC
CASSKSRGYKQYF
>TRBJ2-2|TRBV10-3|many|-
TGTGCCATCAGTGAGTCGACGTCGAACACCGGGGAGCTGTTTTTT
CAISESTSNTGELFF
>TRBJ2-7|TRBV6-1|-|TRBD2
TGTGCCAGCACCCCAGGCGGGAGTTATACCTACGAGCACTACTTC
CASTPGGSYTYEHYF
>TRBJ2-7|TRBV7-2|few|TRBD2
TGTGCCAGCAGCTTAGTACGACTAGCTTCGGGAGAGCAGTACTTC
CASSLVRLASGEQYF
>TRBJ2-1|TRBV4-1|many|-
TGCGCCAGCAGCCAAAGGGGGGAGTCCTACAATGAGCAGTTCTTC
CASSQRGESYNEQFF
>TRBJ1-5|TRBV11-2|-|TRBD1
TGTGCCAGCAGCTTAGATGGGGCAGGGGGTACTCAGCCCCAGCATTTT
CASSLDGAGGTQPQHF
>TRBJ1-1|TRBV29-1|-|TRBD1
TGCAGCGCGGACAGGGCCCAGAACACTGAAGCTTTCTTT
CSADRAQNTEAFF
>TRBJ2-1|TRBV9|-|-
TGTGCCAGCAGTAGACTGGGGATTGAGAATGAGCAGTTCTTC
CASSRLGIENEQFF
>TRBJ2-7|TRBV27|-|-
TGTGCCAGCAGGTATACCCCCGTGACGAAATACGAGCAGTACTTC
CASRYTPVTKYEQYF
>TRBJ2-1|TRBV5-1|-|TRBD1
TGCGCCAGCAGCTTGCGGAGCACCAGGGGGCGTATCAACAATGAGCAGTTCTTC
CASSLRSTRGRINNEQFF
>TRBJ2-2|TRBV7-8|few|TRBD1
TGTGCCAGCAGCGGTTACAGGGGTGTGTCGGTCACCGGGGAGCTGTTTTTT
CASSGYRGVSVTGELFF